The present TCR beta chain was sequenced within a study of Ad26.COV2.S vaccination and SARS-CoV-2 variants. Unmatched junction bases numbered 3, after V lost 0 bases and J lost 3 bases. CDR1 and CDR2 (germline): SGHDN, FVKESK. The CDR3 is made up of 15 amino acids. Study results and caveats: Vaccinees showed greater spike-specific TCR breadth than placebo recipients.

Turning to this clone: Its antigen is undetermined.

Treatment here: roughly 18 received Ad26.COV2.S at low or high dose, single or two shots; about 5 received placebo; per-sample allocation not given. The investigators took samples on day 63 after the first vaccine or placebo injection. Repertoires were generated with immunoSEQ multiplex PCR, while TCRdb's copy carries only in-frame clones and drops some. Among 400,000 to 450,000 clones listed, 90% were seen once. This chain connects TRBV14 to TRBJ1-1; 8 nucleotides match TRBD1. The sample here was peripheral blood, taken in a trial of Ad26.COV2.S vaccine versus placebo. This sequence was found in a person aged 18-60 years who received the Ad26.COV2.S COVID-19 vaccine or a placebo. The CDR3 here is CASSQEGQDDTEAFF. The CDR3 DNA reads as TGTGCCAGCAGCCAAGAGGGACAGGATGACACTGAAGCTTTCTTT.